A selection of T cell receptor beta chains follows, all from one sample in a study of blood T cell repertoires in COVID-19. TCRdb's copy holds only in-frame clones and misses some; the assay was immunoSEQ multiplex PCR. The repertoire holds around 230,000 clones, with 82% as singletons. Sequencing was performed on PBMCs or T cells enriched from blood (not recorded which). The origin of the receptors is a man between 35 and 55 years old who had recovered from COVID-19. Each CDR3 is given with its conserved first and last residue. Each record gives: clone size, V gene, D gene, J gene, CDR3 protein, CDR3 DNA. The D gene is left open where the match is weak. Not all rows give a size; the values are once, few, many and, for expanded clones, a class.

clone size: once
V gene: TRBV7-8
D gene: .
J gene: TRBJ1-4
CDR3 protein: CASSFGQSSEKLFF
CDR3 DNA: TGTGCCAGCAGCTTTGGACAGTCGAGTGAAAAACTGTTTTTT

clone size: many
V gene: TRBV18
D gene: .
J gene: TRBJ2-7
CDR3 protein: CASSGDEQYF
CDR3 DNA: TGTGCCAGCTCCGGGGACGAGCAGTACTTC

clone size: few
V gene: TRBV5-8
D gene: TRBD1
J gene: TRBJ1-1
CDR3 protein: CASSPNRGRGTTEAFF
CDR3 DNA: TGTGCCAGCAGCCCTAACAGGGGACGCGGGACGACTGAAGCTTTCTTT

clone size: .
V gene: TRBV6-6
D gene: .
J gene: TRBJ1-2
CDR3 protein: CASSYVDINYGYTF
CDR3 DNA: TGTGCCAGCAGTTACGTCGACATAAACTATGGCTACACCTTC

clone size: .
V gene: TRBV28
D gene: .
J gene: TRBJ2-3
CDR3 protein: CASSLAGEEDTQYF
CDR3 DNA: TGTGCCAGCAGTTTAGCCGGGGAAGAAGATACGCAGTATTTT

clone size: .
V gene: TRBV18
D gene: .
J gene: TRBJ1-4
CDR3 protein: CASSPLAWEKLFF
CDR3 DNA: TGTGCCAGCTCACCACTGGCTTGGGAAAAACTGTTTTTT

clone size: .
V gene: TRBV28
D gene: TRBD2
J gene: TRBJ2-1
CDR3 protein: CASTSSGPSFNEQFF
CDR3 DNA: TGTGCCAGCACTTCTAGCGGGCCCTCTTTTAATGAGCAGTTCTTC

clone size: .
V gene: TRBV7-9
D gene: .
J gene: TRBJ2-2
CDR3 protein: CASRKGIAGELFF
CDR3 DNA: TGTGCCAGCAGGAAGGGGATCGCCGGGGAGCTGTTTTTT

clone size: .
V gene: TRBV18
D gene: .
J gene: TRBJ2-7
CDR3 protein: CASSPPGSLRGGAEQYF
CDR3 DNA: TGTGCCAGCTCACCACCCGGCTCGTTACGGGGAGGAGCCGAGCAGTACTTC

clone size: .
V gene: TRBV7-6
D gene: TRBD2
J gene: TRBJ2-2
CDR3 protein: CASSFPRGGANTGELFF
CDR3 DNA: TGTGCCAGCAGCTTCCCCCGGGGGGGCGCGAACACCGGGGAGCTGTTTTTT

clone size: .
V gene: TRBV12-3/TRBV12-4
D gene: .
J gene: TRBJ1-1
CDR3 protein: CASSLQAGTEAFF
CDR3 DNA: TGTGCCAGCAGTTTACAAGCCGGGACTGAAGCTTTCTTT

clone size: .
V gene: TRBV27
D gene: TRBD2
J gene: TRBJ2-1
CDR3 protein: CASSPTVGTSDEQFF
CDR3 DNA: TGTGCCAGCAGTCCCACCGTCGGGACTAGCGATGAGCAGTTCTTC

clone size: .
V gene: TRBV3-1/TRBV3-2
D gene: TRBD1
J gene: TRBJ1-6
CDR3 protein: CASRKGGTGDSPLHF
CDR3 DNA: TGTGCCAGCAGGAAGGGAGGGACAGGGGATTCACCCCTCCACTTT

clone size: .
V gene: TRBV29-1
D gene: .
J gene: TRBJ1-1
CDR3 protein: CSVGVGGPRGAFF
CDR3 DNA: TGCAGCGTGGGGGTCGGAGGCCCGCGGGGAGCTTTCTTT

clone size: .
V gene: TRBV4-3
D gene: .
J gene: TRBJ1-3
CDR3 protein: CASSRVPGASGNTIYF
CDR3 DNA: TGCGCCAGCAGCCGCGTCCCAGGGGCCTCTGGAAACACCATATATTTT